The entry below gives a single TCR beta chain sequence along with its context. Its antigen remains unknown. Germline CDR1 and CDR2: SGHRS and YFSETQ. This CDR3 region has 14 residues. V shed 0 bases and J shed 9 bases, with 14 bases lying between them. Each donor gave one heparinised blood draw averaging around 120 mL. Isolation of CD4+ naive, central memory, regulatory and stem cell-like memory cells was achieved by sorting via CD45RO/CCR7/CD25/CD127/CD95/CD27. The sample belongs to a study of beta chain features in type 1 diabetes. Looking at the study overall: Summed over all samples, the examined sorted cells came to 107,917,701. Study-wide results and caveats: The question left open here concerned HLA type influencing TCRB rearrangement.

The entirety of the isolated RNA underwent reverse transcription, so expressed TCRB transcripts were sequenced. The method was immunoSEQ multiplex PCR; TCRdb's version includes in-frame clones alone and lacks a portion of them. The table lists just over 600,000 clones, about 14% of them singletons. The rearrangement links TRBV5-1 to TRBJ2-3; no reliable D call. Sequenced: naive CD4+ T cells from blood. The TCR comes from a man aged 18 to 30 in good health. For the CDR3, the DNA is TGCGCCAGCAGCTTGGATCTAGTCTCGAGGACGCAGTATTTT. This codes for CASSLDLVSRTQYF.